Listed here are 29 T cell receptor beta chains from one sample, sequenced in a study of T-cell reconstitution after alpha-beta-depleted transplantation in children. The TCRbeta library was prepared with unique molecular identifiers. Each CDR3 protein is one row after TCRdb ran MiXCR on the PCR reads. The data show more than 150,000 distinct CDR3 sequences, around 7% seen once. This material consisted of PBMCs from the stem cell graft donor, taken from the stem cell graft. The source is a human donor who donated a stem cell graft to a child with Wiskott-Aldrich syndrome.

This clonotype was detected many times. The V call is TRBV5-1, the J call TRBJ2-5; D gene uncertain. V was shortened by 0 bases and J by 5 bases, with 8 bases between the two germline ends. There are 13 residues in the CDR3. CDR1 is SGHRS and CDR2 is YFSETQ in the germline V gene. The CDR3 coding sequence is TGCGCCAGCAGCTTGGATTCTAGGGAGACCCAGTACTTC. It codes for CASSLDSRETQYF. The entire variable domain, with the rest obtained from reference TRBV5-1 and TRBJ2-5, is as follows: KAGVTQTPRYLIKTRGQQVTLSCSPISGHRSVSWYQQTPGQGLQFLFEYFSETQRNKGNFPGRFSGRQFSNSRSEMNVSTLELGDSALYLCASSLDSRETQYFGPGTRLLVL.

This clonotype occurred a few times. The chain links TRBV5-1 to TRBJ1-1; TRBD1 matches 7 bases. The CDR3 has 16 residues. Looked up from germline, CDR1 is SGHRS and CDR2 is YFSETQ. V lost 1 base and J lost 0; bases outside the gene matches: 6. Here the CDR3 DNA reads TGCGCCAGCAGCTTGCACTCGGACAGGATGAACACTGAAGCTTTCTTT. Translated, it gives CASSLHSDRMNTEAFF.

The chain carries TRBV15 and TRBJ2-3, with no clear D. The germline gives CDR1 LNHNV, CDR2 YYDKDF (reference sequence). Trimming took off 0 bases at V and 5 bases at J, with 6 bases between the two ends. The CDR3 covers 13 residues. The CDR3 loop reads CATSRDYLDTQYF. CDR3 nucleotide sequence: TGTGCCACCAGCAGAGATTACTTAGATACGCAGTATTTT.

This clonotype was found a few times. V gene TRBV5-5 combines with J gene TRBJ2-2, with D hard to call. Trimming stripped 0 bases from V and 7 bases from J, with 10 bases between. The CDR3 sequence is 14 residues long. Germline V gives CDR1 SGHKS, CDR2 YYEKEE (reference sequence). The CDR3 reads CASSLGLLGGELFF. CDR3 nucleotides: TGTGCCAGCAGCTTGGGGCTCCTTGGCGGGGAGCTGTTTTTT.

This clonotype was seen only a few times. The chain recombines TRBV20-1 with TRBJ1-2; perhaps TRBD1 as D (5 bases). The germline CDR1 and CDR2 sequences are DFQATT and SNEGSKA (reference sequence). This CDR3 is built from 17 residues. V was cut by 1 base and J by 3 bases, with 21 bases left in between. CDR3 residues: CSARVVRTLSPDYGYTF. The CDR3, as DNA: TGCAGTGCTAGAGTAGTAAGGACACTCAGTCCCGACTATGGCTACACCTTC.

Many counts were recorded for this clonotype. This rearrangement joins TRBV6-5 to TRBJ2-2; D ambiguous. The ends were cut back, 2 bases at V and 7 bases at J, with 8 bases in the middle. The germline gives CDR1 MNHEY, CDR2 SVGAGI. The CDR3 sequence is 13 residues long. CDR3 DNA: TGTGCCAGCAGTTACGGGTTGGGCGGGGAGCTGTTTTTT. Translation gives CASSYGLGGELFF.

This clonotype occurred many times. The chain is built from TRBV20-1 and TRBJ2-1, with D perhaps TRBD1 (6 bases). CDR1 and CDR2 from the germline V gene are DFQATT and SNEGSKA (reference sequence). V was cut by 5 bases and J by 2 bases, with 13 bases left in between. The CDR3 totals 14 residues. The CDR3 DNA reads TGCAGTGCTCCCCCCAGGGACACCTACAATGAGCAGTTCTTC. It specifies CSAPPRDTYNEQFF.

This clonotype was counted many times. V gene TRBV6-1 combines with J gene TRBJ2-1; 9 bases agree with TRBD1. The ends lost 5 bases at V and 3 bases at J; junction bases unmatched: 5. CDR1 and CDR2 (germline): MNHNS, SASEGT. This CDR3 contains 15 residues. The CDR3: CASSPMTGGYNEQFF. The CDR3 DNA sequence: TGTGCCAGCAGTCCAATGACAGGGGGCTACAATGAGCAGTTCTTC.

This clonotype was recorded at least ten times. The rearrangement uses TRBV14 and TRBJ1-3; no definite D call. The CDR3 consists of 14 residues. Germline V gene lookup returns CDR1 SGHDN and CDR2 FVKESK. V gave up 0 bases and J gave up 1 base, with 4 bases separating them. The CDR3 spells CASSQELSGNTIYF. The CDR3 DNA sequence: TGTGCCAGCAGCCAAGAATTGTCTGGAAACACCATATATTTT.

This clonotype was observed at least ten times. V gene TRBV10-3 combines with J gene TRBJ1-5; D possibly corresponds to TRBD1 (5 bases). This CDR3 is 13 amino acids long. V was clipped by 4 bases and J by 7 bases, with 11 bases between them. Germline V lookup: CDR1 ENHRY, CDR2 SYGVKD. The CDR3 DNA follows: TGTGCCATCAGTGGGGACCAAAGACAGCCCCAGCATTTT. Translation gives CAISGDQRQPQHF.

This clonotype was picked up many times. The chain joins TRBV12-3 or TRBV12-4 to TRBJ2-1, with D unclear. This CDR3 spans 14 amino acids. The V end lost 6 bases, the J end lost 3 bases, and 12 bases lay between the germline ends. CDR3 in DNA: TGTGCCAGCAGCTTCGACTTGTTCTACAATGAGCAGTTCTTC. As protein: CASSFDLFYNEQFF.

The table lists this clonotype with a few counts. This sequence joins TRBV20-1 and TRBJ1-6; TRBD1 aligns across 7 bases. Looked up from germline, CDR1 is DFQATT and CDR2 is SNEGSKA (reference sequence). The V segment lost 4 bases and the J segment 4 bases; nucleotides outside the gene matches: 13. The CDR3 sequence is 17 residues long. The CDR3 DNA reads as TGCAGTGCTATTACGGGGCCGAGGGGGCTATATAATTCACCCCTCCACTTT. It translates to CSAITGPRGLYNSPLHF.

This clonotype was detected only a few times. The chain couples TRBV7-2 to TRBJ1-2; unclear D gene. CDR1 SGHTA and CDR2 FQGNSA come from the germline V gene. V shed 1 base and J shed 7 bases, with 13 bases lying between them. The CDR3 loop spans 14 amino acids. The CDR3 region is CASSLVAAGGGYTF. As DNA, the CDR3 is TGTGCCAGCAGCTTAGTTGCGGCAGGCGGTGGCTACACCTTC.

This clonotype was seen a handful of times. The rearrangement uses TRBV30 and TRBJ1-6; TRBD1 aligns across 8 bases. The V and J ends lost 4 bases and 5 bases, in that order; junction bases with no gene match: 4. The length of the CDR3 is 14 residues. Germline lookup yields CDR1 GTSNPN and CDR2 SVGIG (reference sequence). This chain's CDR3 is CAWKDRADNSPLHF. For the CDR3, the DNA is TGTGCCTGGAAGGACAGGGCTGATAATTCACCCCTCCACTTT. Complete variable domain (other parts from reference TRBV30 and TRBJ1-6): SQTIHQWPATLVQPVGSPLSLECTVEGTSNPNLYWYRQAAGRGLQLLFYSVGIGQISSEVPQNLSASRPQDRQFILSSKKLLLSDSGFYLCAWKDRADNSPLHFGNGTRLTVT.

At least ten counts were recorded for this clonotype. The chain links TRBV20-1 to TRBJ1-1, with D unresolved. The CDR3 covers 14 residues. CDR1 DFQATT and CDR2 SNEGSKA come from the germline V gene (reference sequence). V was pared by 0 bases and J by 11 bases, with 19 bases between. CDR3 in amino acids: CSARDPPPGGGAFF. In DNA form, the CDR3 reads TGCAGTGCTAGAGATCCCCCGCCGGGCGGTGGGGCTTTCTTT.

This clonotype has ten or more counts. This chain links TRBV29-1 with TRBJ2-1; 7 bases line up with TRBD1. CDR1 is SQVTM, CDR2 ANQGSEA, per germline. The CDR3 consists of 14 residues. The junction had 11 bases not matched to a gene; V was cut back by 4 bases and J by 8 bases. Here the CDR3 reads CSVAWQGDFDEQFF. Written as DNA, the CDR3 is TGCAGCGTTGCTTGGCAGGGGGATTTCGATGAGCAGTTCTTC.

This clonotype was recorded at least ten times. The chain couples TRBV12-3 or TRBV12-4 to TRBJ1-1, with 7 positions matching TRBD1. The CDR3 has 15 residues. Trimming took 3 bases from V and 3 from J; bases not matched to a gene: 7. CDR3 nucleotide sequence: TGTGCCAGCAGTTTCCGCAGGGGGTCGGACACTGAAGCTTTCTTT. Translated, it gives CASSFRRGSDTEAFF.

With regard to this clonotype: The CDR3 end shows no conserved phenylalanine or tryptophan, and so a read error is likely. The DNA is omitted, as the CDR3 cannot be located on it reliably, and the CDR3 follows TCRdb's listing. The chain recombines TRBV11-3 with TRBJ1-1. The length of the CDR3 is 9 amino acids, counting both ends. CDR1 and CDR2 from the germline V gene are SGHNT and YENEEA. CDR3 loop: CASSVRGWS.

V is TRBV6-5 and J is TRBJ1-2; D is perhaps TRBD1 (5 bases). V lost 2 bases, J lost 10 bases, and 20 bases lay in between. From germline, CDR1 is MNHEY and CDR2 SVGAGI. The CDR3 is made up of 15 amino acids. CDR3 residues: CASSYPTKGASDYTF. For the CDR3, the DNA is TGTGCCAGCAGTTACCCGACAAAAGGGGCGAGTGACTACACCTTC.

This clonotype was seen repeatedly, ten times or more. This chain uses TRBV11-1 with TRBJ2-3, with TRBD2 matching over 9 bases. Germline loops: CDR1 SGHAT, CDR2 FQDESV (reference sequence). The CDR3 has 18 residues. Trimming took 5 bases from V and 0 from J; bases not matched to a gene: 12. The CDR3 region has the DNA TGTGCCAGCAGCCACTATCTAGCGGGGCTGGTTAGCACAGATACGCAGTATTTT. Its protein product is CASSHYLAGLVSTDTQYF.

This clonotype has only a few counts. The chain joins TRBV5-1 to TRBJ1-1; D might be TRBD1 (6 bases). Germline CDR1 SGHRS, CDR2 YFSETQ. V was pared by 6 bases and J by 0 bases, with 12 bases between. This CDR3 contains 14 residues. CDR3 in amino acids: CASKLGGLNTEAFF. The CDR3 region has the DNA TGCGCCAGCAAATTGGGGGGCCTGAACACTGAAGCTTTCTTT.

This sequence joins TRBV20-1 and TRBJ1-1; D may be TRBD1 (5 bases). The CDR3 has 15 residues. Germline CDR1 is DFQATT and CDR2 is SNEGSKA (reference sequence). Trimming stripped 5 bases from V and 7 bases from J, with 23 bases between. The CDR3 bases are TGCAGTGCTTTTATAACCTGGAGGGACCCCAGTGAAGCTTTCTTT. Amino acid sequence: CSAFITWRDPSEAFF.

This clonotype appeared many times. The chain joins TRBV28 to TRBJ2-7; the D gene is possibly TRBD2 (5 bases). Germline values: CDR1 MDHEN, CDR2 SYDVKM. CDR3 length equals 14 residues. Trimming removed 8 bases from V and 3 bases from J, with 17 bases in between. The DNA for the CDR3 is TGTGCCAGCTTCCGAGGAGGCTCCAACTACGAGCAGTACTTC. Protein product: CASFRGGSNYEQYF.

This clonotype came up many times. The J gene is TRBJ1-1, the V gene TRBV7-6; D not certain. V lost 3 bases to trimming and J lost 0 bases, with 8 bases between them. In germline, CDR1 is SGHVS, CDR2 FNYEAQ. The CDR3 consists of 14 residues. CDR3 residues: CASSLVGMNTEAFF. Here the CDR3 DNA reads TGTGCCAGCAGCTTGGTGGGGATGAACACTGAAGCTTTCTTT.

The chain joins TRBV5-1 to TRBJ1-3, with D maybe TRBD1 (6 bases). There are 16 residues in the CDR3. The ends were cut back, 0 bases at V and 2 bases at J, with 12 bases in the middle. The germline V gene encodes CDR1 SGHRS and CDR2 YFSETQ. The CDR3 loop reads CASSLGGQPPGNTIYF. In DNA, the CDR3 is TGCGCCAGCAGCTTGGGTGGACAGCCGCCTGGAAACACCATATATTTT.

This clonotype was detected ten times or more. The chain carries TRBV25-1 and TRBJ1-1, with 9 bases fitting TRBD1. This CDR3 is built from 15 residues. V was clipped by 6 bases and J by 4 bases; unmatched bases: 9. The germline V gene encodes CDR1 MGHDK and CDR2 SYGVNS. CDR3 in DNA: TGTGCCAGCAGATGGACAGGGGTCTTGAGCACTGAAGCTTTCTTT. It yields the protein CASRWTGVLSTEAFF.

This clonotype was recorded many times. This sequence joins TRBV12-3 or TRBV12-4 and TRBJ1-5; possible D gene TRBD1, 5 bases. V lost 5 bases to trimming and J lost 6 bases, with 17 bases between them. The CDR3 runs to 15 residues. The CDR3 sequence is CASSRNGAAGQPQHF. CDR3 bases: TGTGCCAGCAGTCGGAACGGGGCTGCGGGTCAGCCCCAGCATTTT.

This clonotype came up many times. The CDR3: CSAAAGTGRNGEQYF. DNA for the CDR3: TGCAGCGCCGCAGCCGGGACAGGGAGAAATGGAGAGCAGTACTTC. This chain uses TRBV29-1 with TRBJ2-7; TRBD1 matches 9 bases. The CDR3 spans 15 residues. Germline trimming cut 7 bases from V and 7 bases from J; bases unmatched to any gene: 17. Germline CDR1 is SQVTM and CDR2 is ANQGSEA.

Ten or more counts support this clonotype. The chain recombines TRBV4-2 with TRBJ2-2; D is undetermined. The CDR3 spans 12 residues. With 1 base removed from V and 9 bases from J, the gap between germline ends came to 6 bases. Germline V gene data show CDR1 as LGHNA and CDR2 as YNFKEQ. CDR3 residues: CASSQGYRELFF. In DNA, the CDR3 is TGTGCCAGCAGCCAAGGGTATCGGGAGCTGTTTTTT.